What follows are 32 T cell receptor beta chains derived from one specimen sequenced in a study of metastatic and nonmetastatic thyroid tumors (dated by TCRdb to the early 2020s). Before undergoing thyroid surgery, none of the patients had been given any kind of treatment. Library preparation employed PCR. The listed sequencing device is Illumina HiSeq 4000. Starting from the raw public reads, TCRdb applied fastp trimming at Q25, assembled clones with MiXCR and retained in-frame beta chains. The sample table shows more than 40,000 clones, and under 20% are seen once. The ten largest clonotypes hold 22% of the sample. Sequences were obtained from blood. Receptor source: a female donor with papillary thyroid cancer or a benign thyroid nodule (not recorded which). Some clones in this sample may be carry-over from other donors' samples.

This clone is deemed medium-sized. Here the CDR3 DNA reads TGTGCCAGCAGTAGTAGACAGGGGGCGCGGGGGTCACCCCTCCACTTT. Residues: CASSSRQGARGSPLHF. The rearrangement joins TRBV6-1 to TRBJ1-6; TRBD1 matches at 10 bases. Germline CDR1 is MNHNS and CDR2 is SASEGT. V dropped 5 bases and J dropped 10; count of bases not matched to a gene: 11. The CDR3 totals 16 residues.

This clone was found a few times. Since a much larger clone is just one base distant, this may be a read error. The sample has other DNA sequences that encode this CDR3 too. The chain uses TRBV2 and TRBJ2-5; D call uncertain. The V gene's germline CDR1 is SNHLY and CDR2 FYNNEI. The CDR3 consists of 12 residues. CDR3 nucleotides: TGTGCTAGCAAGTGGGGTTTGGAGACCCAGTACTTC. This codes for CASKWGLETQYF.

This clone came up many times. The CDR3 reads CASSTTDRDGYTF. CDR3 nucleotide sequence: TGTGCCAGCAGTACGACAGATAGGGATGGCTACACCTTC. The rearrangement uses TRBV6-1 and TRBJ1-2, with a possible D match to TRBD1 (5 bases). The CDR3 has 13 residues. The germline V gene has CDR1 MNHNS and CDR2 SASEGT. V gave up 5 bases and J gave up 6 bases, with 13 bases separating them.

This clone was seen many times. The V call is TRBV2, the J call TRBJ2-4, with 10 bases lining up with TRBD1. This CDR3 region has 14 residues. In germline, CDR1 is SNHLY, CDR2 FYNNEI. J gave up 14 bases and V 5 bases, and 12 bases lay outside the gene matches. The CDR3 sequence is CASSTGTGAPRKYF. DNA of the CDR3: TGTGCCAGCAGTACCGGGACAGGGGCCCCTAGGAAGTACTTC.

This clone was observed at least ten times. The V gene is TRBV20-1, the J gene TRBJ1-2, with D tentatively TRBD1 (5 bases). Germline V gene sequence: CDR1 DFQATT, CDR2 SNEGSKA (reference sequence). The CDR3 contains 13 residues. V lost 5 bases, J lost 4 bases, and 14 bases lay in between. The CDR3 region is CSAGPGLSYGYTF. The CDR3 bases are TGCAGTGCTGGTCCGGGACTCAGCTATGGCTACACCTTC.

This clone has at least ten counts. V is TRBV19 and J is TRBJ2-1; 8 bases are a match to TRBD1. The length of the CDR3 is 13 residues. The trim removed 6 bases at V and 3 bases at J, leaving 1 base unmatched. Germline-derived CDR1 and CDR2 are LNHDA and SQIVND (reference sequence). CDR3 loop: CASSGQGYNEQFF. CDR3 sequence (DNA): TGTGCCAGTAGCGGACAGGGCTACAATGAGCAGTTCTTC.

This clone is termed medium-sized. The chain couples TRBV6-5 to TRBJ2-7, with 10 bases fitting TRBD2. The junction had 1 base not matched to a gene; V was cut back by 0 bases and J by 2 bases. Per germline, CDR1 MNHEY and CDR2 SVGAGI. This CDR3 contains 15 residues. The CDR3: CASSYSSGRAYEQYF. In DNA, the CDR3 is TGTGCCAGCAGTTACTCGAGCGGGAGGGCCTACGAGCAGTACTTC.

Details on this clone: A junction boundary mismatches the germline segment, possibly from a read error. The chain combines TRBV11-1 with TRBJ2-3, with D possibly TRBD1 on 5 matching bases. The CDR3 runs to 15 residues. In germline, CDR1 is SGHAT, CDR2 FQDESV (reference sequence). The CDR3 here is CANSPIKGGTDTQYF. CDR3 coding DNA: TGTGCCAACAGCCCGATTAAAGGGGGCACAGATACGCAGTATTTT.

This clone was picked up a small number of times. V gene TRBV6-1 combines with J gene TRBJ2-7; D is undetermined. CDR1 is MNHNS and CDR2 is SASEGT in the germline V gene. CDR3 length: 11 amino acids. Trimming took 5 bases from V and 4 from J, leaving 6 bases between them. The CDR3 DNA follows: TGTGCCAGCAGTCCCGTGTACGAGCAGTACTTC. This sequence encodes CASSPVYEQYF.

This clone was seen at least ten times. The CDR3 region is CASIERRNYGYTF. The DNA of the CDR3 is TGTGCCAGCATCGAGAGGAGAAACTATGGCTACACCTTC. This chain connects TRBV2 to TRBJ1-2; D is undetermined. From germline, CDR1 is SNHLY and CDR2 FYNNEI. V was trimmed by 7 bases and J by 2 bases, leaving 11 bases between them. The CDR3 is 13 residues long.

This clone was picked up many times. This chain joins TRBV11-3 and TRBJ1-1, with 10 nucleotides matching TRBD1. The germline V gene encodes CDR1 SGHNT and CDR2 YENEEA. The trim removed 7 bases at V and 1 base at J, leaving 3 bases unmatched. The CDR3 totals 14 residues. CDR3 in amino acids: CASTGQGRNTEAFF. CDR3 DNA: TGTGCCAGCACGGGACAGGGGAGGAACACTGAAGCTTTCTTT.

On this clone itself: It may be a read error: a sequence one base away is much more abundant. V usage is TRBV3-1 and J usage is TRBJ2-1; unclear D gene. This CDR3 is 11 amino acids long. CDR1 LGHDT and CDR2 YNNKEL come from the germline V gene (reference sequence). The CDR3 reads CASSQGHEQSF. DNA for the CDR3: TGTGCCAGCAGCCAAGGCCATGAGCAGTCCTTC.

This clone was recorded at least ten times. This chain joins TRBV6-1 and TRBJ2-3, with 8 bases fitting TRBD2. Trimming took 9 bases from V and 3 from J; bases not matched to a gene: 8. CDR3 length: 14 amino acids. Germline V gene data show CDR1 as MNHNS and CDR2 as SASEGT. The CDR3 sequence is CASGLAHTTDTQYF. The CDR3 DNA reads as TGTGCCAGTGGACTAGCCCATACAACAGATACGCAGTATTTT.

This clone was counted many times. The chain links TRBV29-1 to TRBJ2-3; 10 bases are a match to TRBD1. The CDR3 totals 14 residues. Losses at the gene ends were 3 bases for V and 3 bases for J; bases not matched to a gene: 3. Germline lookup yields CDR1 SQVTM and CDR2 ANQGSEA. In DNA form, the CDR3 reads TGCAGCGTTGACGACAGGGGGCATACAGATACGCAGTATTTT. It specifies CSVDDRGHTDTQYF.

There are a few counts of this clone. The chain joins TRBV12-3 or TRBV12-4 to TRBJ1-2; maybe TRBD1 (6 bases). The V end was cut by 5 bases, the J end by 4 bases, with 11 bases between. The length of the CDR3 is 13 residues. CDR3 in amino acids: CASSQDRFYGYTF. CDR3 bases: TGTGCCAGCAGTCAGGACAGATTCTATGGCTACACCTTC.

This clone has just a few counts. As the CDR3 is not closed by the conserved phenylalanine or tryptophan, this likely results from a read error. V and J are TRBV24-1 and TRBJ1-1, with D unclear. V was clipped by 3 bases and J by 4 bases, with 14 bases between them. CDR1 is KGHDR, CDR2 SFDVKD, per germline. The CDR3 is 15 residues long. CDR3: CATSDPDHGVTEAFL. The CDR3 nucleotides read TGTGCCACCAGTGATCCTGACCATGGGGTCACTGAAGCTTTCCTT.

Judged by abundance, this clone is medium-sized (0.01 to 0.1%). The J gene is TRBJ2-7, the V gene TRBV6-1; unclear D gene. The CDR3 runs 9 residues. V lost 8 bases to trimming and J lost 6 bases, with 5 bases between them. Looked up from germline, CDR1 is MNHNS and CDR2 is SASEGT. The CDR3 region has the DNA TGTGCCAGCGGTCTCGAGCAGTACTTC. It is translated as CASGLEQYF.

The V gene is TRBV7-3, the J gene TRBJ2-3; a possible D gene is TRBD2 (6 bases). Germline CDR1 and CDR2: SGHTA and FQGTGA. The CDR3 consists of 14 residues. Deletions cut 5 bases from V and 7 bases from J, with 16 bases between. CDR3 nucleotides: TGTGCCAGCAGCCCATCCGGGAGTAGGAATACGCAGTATTTT. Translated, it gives CASSPSGSRNTQYF.

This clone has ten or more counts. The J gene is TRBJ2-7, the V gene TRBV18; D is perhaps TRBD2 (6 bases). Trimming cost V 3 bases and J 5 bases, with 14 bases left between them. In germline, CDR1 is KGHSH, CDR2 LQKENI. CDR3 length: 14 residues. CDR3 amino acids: CASSPGGGPHEQYF. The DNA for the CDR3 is TGTGCCAGCTCACCGGGGGGAGGCCCCCACGAGCAGTACTTC.

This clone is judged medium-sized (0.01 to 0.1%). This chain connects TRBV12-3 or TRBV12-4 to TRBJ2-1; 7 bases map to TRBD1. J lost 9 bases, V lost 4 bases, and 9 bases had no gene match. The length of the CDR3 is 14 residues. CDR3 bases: TGTGCCAGCAGTTCCCGACAGGGAGACAGTGAGCAGTTCTTC. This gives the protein CASSSRQGDSEQFF.

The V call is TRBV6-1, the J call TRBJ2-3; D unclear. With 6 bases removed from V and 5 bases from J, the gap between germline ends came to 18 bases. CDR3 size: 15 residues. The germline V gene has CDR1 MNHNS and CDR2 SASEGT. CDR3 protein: CASSQTQTNRDTQYF. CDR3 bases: TGTGCCAGCAGCCAAACACAGACAAATAGAGATACGCAGTATTTT.

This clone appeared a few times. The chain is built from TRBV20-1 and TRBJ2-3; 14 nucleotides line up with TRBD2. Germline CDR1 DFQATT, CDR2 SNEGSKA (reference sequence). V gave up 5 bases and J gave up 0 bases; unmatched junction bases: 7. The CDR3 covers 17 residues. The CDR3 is CSAPRLAGGPSTDTQYF. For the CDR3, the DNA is TGCAGTGCTCCCCGACTAGCGGGGGGGCCTAGCACAGATACGCAGTATTTT.

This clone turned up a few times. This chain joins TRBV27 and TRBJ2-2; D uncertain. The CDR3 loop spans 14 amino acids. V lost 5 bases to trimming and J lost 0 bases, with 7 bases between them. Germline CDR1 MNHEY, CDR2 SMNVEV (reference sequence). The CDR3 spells CASSPIANTGELFF. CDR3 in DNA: TGTGCCAGCAGTCCGATAGCGAACACCGGGGAGCTGTTTTTT.

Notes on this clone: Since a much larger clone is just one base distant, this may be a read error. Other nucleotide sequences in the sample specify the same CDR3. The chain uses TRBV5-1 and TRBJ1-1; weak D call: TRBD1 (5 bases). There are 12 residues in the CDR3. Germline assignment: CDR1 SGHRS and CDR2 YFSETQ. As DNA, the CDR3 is TGCGCCAGTATAGGGGTGAACACTGAGGCTTTCTTT. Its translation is CASIGVNTEAFF.

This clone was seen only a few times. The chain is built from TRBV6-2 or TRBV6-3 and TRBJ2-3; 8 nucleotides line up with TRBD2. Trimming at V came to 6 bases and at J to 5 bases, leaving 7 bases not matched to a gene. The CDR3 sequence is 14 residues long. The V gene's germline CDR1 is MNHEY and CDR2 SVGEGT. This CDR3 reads CASSPSAGGDTQYF. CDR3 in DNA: TGTGCCAGCAGCCCCTCGGCGGGGGGAGATACGCAGTATTTT.

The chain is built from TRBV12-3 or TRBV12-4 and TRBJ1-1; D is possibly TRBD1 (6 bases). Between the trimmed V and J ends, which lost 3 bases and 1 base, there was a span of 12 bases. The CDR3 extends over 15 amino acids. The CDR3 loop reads CASSLIQGANTEAFF. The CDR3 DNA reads TGTGCCAGCAGTTTGATACAGGGCGCGAACACTGAAGCTTTCTTT.

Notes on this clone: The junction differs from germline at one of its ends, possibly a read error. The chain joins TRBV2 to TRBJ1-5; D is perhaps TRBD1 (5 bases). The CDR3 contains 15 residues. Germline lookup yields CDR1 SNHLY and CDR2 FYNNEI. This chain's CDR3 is CASRPGGISNQTQHF. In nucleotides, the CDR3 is TGTGCCAGCAGGCCCGGGGGGATCAGCAATCAGACCCAGCATTTT.

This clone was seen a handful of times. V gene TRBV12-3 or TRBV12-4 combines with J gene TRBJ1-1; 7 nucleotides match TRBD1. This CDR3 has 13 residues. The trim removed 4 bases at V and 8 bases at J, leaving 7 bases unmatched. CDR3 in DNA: TGTGCCAGCAGTTCGGGACAGTTCAACGAAGCTTTCTTT. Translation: CASSSGQFNEAFF.

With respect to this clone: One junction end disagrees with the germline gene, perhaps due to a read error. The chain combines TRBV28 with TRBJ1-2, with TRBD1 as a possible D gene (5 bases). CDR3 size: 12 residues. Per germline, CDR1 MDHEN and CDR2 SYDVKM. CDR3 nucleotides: TGTGCCAGCAGATTATCAGGGCTTGGCTACACCTTC. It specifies CASRLSGLGYTF.

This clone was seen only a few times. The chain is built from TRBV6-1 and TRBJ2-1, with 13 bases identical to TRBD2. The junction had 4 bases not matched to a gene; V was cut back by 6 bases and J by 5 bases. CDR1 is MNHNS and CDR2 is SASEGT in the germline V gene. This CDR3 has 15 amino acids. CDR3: CASSLTSGGDNEQFF. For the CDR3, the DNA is TGTGCCAGCAGCCTAACTAGCGGGGGGGACAATGAGCAGTTCTTC.

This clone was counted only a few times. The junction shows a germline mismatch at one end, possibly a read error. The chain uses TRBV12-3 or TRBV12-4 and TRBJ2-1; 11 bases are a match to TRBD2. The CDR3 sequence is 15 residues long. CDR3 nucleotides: TGTGTCAGCAGTTTCCTAGCGGGGGGCTACAATGAGCAGTTCTTC. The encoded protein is CVSSFLAGGYNEQFF.

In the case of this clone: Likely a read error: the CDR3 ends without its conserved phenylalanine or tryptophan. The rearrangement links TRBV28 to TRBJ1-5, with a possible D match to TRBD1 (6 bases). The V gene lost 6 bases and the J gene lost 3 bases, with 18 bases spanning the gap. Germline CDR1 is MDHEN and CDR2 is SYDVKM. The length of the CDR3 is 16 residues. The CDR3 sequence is CASSLTGDIYNQPQHC. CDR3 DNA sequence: TGTGCCAGCAGCCTGACGGGGGACATTTACAATCAGCCCCAGCATTGT.